The subject of this entry is one TCR beta chain. What it recognizes is unknown. The data were obtained in a study of cytomegalovirus exposure and HLA in healthy donors. Overall study: An early data release held about 85 million unique TCRs from HLA-typed donors. Study-wide results and caveats: V segments that were indistinguishable, TRBV6-2 and TRBV6-3 among them, were omitted from analysis. An analysis done earlier found most TCR beta V segments productive about 90% or about 30% of the time.

Use of 60 Vbeta and 13 Jbeta primers characterized the PCR. The assay was immunoSEQ multiplex PCR, and TCRdb's table has in-frame clones only and misses some. The repertoire has some 200,000 clones, roughly 90% of them found once; the top ten carry around 1%. The CDR3 is 12 residues long. Trimming removed 5 bases at V and 6 bases at J, with 14 bases between. Germline lookup yields CDR1 SQVTM and CDR2 ANQGSEA. The V call is TRBV29-1, the J call TRBJ2-7, with D perhaps matching TRBD1 (6 bases). The sequenced sample was PBMCs. This TCR was sampled from a woman younger than 30 in good health and CMV-seronegative. This chain's CDR3 is CSVFDRSSEQYF. The CDR3 DNA reads as TGCAGCGTTTTCGACAGGAGTTCCGAGCAGTACTTC.